Listed here are 28 T cell receptor beta chains from one sample, sequenced in a study of regulatory T cells in long-lasting Graves disease. Building of the TCR beta libraries involved iRepertoire HTBI primers and Arm-PCR of CDR3 regions. TCRdb reanalysed the multiplex PCR reads using MiXCR and keeps one entry per CDR3 protein. The sample has 350,000 to 450,000 distinct CDR3 sequences, 15% seen once. Documented time point: newly diagnosed GD, antithyroid drugs for less than 3 months. After RNA was extracted from PBMCs, the TCR library was made from it. This sample was also put to use in a study of T cells in Graves' hyperthyroidism and ophthalmopathy.

Sequenced material: peripheral blood mononuclear cells (PBMCs), taken at new diagnosis, from a patient treated with antithyroid drugs. The receptor source for this set is a woman aged 35 to 49 with Graves disease.

The gene calls are TRBV19 and TRBJ2-6, with no clear D. The CDR3 consists of 15 residues. Trimming removed 8 bases at V and 4 bases at J, with 15 bases between. Germline V gene sequence: CDR1 LNHDA, CDR2 SQIVND (reference sequence). CDR3 loop: CASGVGRPGANVLTF. The CDR3 DNA reads as TGTGCCAGTGGAGTTGGGCGACCCGGGGCCAACGTCCTGACTTTC.

To note about this clonotype: A much larger clone sits a single nucleotide away, making a read error possible. V usage is TRBV5-1 and J usage is TRBJ2-1; TRBD1 matches 9 bases. The germline CDR1 and CDR2 sequences are SGHRS and YFSETQ. The CDR3 extends over 15 amino acids. With V trimmed by 2 bases and J by 5 bases, 5 bases remained unmatched. Here the CDR3 DNA reads TGCGCCAGCAGCTTCACTTGGACAGGGGACAATGAGCAGTTCTTC. It yields the protein CASSFTWTGDNEQFF.

This clonotype was seen ten or more times. V usage is TRBV28 and J usage is TRBJ2-3; 14 nucleotides line up with TRBD2. Germline CDR1 and CDR2: MDHEN and SYDVKM. The CDR3 runs to 16 residues. The V and J ends lost 5 bases and 6 bases, in that order; junction bases with no gene match: 7. The DNA of the CDR3 is TGTGCCAGCAGTGCCTGGACTAGCGGGAGGAGTGATACGCAGTATTTT. Protein: CASSAWTSGRSDTQYF.

The J gene is TRBJ1-5, the V gene TRBV5-8, with 8 bases lining up with TRBD1. This CDR3 has 18 residues. CDR1 and CDR2 (germline): SGHTS, YDEGEE. V gave up 2 bases and J gave up 6 bases; unmatched junction bases: 16. Here the CDR3 reads CASSFGQGNLHRAQPQHF. The CDR3, as DNA: TGTGCCAGCAGCTTTGGACAGGGCAACCTCCACAGAGCTCAGCCCCAGCATTTT.

This clonotype showed up many times. The chain combines TRBV10-1 with TRBJ1-3, with D hard to call. Germline values: CDR1 WNHNN, CDR2 SYGVQD (reference sequence). The length of the CDR3 is 15 residues. Deletions cut 3 bases from V and 1 base from J, with 10 bases between. CDR3 sequence (DNA): TGCGCCAGCAGTGAAGAGGATCAATCTGGAAACACCATATATTTT. It encodes CASSEEDQSGNTIYF.

Worth noting for this clonotype: A far larger clone is only one base removed, so a read error is likely. V is TRBV28 and J is TRBJ2-1; 7 nucleotides align to TRBD1. The better agreement between TRBJ2-5 and the DNA end casts doubt on the J call. Germline CDR1 is MDHEN and CDR2 is SYDVKM. The CDR3 loop spans 17 amino acids. The CDR3 region has the DNA TGTGCCAGCAAAGACAGGGCGCCGAACCTACAAGAAGAGACCCAGTACTTC. Its translation: CASKDRAPNLQEETQYF.

This clonotype was seen many times. The chain has TRBV6-5 and TRBJ2-1; D is unresolved. The CDR3 runs to 16 residues. The V gene's germline CDR1 is MNHEY and CDR2 SVGAGI. Trimming removed 0 bases from V and 4 bases from J, with 13 bases in between. Written as DNA, the CDR3 is TGTGCCAGCAGTTACTCGGGGAATCACATTTACAATGAGCAGTTCTTC. It yields the protein CASSYSGNHIYNEQFF.

V usage is TRBV3-1 and J usage is TRBJ1-1; perhaps TRBD1 as D (5 bases). The V end lost 2 bases, the J end lost 10 bases, and 11 bases lay between the germline ends. CDR1 is LGHDT and CDR2 is YNNKEL in the germline V gene (reference sequence). The CDR3 contains 12 residues. This CDR3 reads CASSQRDFGAFF. CDR3 bases: TGTGCCAGCAGCCAAAGGGACTTCGGAGCTTTCTTT.

This clonotype showed up many times. The chain links TRBV2 to TRBJ2-1; 8 bases match TRBD2. The CDR3 sequence is 16 residues long. CDR1 and CDR2 from the germline V gene are SNHLY and FYNNEI. The junction had 8 bases not matched to a gene; V was cut back by 6 bases and J by 1 base. CDR3 sequence reads: CASSGGGTRSYNEQFF. CDR3 bases: TGTGCCAGCAGCGGGGGGGGGACTAGGTCCTACAATGAGCAGTTCTTC.

The chain links TRBV11-2 to TRBJ2-7; D is perhaps TRBD1 (6 bases). CDR3 length: 16 residues. CDR1 and CDR2 from the germline V gene are SGHAT and FQNNGV. The V and J ends lost 5 bases and 0 bases respectively, with 17 bases between them. CDR3 in amino acids: CASSTALRTDSYEQYF. The DNA for the CDR3 is TGTGCCAGCAGCACCGCCCTCAGGACAGACTCCTACGAGCAGTACTTC.

This clonotype was counted ten times or more. This chain links TRBV11-2 with TRBJ2-1, with D unclear. CDR3 length: 14 residues. V was shortened by 3 bases and J by 6 bases, with 12 bases between the two germline ends. In germline, CDR1 is SGHAT, CDR2 FQNNGV. For the CDR3, the DNA is TGTGCCAGCAGCTTGGTAACGTATACCAATGAGCAGTTCTTC. It yields the protein CASSLVTYTNEQFF.

This clonotype occurred many times. This chain links TRBV12-3 or TRBV12-4 with TRBJ2-1; D might be TRBD1 (5 bases). This CDR3 is built from 15 residues. V was shortened by 3 bases and J by 2 bases, with 11 bases between the two germline ends. For the CDR3, the DNA is TGTGCCAGCAGTTTTTCCCAACAGGCCTACAATGAGCAGTTCTTC. Translating it yields CASSFSQQAYNEQFF.

Concerning this clonotype itself: Just one base apart from a much larger clone, this may be a read error. V usage is TRBV2 and J usage is TRBJ2-1; 8 nucleotides agree with TRBD2. CDR1 and CDR2 from the germline V gene are SNHLY and FYNNEI. The CDR3 extends over 15 amino acids. The CDR3 spells CASSVKGLEFNGQFF. CDR3 nucleotides: TGTGCCAGCAGTGTTAAGGGACTAGAGTTCAATGGGCAGTTCTTC.

This clonotype was seen repeatedly, ten times or more. The CDR3 DNA follows: TGTGCCAGCAGAGATGATCGTCTCTCCTACACCTACGAGCAGTACTTC. As protein: CASRDDRLSYTYEQYF. The gene calls are TRBV7-8 and TRBJ2-7; D unclear. This CDR3 has 16 amino acids. Between the trimmed V and J ends, which lost 6 bases and 2 bases, there was a span of 20 bases. Germline V gives CDR1 SGHVS, CDR2 FQNEAQ. Full variable domain (remainder filled in from reference TRBV7-8 and TRBJ2-7): GAGVSQSPRYKVAKRGQDVALRCDPISGHVSLFWYQQALGQGPEFLTYFQNEAQLDKSGLPSDRFFAERPEGSVSTLKIQRTQQEDSAVYLCASRDDRLSYTYEQYFGPGTRLTVT.

The chain is built from TRBV28 and TRBJ1-1; D not resolved. CDR3 length equals 13 residues. Germline V gene sequence: CDR1 MDHEN, CDR2 SYDVKM. The germline V and J ends were trimmed by 9 bases and 1 base, with 12 bases remaining between them. The CDR3 DNA sequence: TGTGCCAGTAAAAAACCCGGGAACACTGAAGCTTTCTTT. This codes for CASKKPGNTEAFF.

This clonotype appeared many times. The rearrangement joins TRBV2 to TRBJ1-6; TRBD1 matches at 11 bases. This CDR3 has 14 residues. After removal of 9 bases from V and 5 bases from J, the junction contained 3 bases not matched to a gene. CDR1 is SNHLY, CDR2 FYNNEI, per germline. CDR3 nucleotides: TGTGCCAGTGGGACAGGGGGAAATAATTCACCCCTCCACTTT. Its protein product is CASGTGGNNSPLHF. Supplemented by reference TRBV2 and TRBJ1-6, the full variable domain reads EPEVTQTPSHQVTQMGQEVILRCVPISNHLYFYWYRQILGQKVEFLVSFYNNEISEKSEIFDDQFSVERPDGSNFTLKIRSTKLEDSAMYFCASGTGGNNSPLHFGNGTRLTVT.

This clonotype occurred many times. The V call is TRBV28, the J call TRBJ2-7; D remains ambiguous. There are 13 residues in the CDR3. Germline assignment: CDR1 MDHEN and CDR2 SYDVKM. V lost 1 base and J 0 bases, leaving 4 bases between the germline ends. DNA for the CDR3: TGTGCCAGCAGTTTATCTCACTCCTACGAGCAGTACTTC. Its protein is CASSLSHSYEQYF.

This clonotype has at least ten counts. This chain links TRBV2 with TRBJ1-2, with D hard to call. The CDR3 spans 11 residues. Germline lookup yields CDR1 SNHLY and CDR2 FYNNEI. Trimming stripped 5 bases from V and 4 bases from J, with 5 bases between. The CDR3: CASSRSYGYTF. The CDR3 DNA follows: TGTGCCAGCAGTCGGAGCTATGGCTACACCTTC.

This rearrangement joins TRBV25-1 to TRBJ2-7, with 12 positions matching TRBD2. J gave up 6 bases and V 10 bases, and 4 bases lay outside the gene matches. This CDR3 has 12 residues. Germline CDR1 is MGHDK and CDR2 is SYGVNS. The CDR3 DNA is TGTGCCACAGGACTAGCGGGATCCGAGCAGTACTTC. Its protein product is CATGLAGSEQYF.

This clonotype occurred many times. The J gene is TRBJ2-2, the V gene TRBV28, with a tentative D call TRBD2 (6 bases). This CDR3 has 15 residues. Germline assignment: CDR1 MDHEN and CDR2 SYDVKM. V was shortened by 6 bases and J by 0 bases, with 11 bases between the two germline ends. CDR3 residues: CASSPGTPNTGELFF. CDR3 sequence (DNA): TGTGCCAGCAGCCCCGGGACTCCGAACACCGGGGAGCTGTTTTTT.

The sample holds many counts of this clonotype. This rearrangement joins TRBV5-6 to TRBJ2-1; D is possibly TRBD1 (5 bases). Germline CDR1 SGHDT, CDR2 YYEEEE. The CDR3 is 13 residues long. The ends were cut back, 4 bases at V and 4 bases at J, with 9 bases in the middle. The CDR3 DNA reads as TGTGCCAGCAGCCAGGACACTTACAATGAGCAGTTCTTC. Protein sequence: CASSQDTYNEQFF.

Many counts were recorded for this clonotype. The rearrangement uses TRBV7-2 and TRBJ1-2; D might be TRBD1 (5 bases). This CDR3 has 13 amino acids. The V end lost 6 bases, the J end lost 2 bases, and 10 bases lay between the germline ends. Germline V lookup: CDR1 SGHTA, CDR2 FQGNSA. The CDR3 here is CASRGTLNYGYTF. CDR3 sequence (DNA): TGTGCCAGCAGGGGGACGCTAAACTATGGCTACACCTTC. The full variable domain, rest sourced from reference TRBV7-2 and TRBJ1-2, is GAGVSQSPSNKVTEKGKDVELRCDPISGHTALYWYRQSLGQGLEFLIYFQGNSAPDKSGLPSDRFSAERTGGSVSTLTIQRTQQEDSAVYLCASRGTLNYGYTFGSGTRLTVV.

This clonotype was seen a few times. At one boundary the junction diverges from the germline segment, which might be a read error. J is TRBJ2-2 and V is TRBV7-3; TRBD1 matches 12 bases. Germline CDR1 and CDR2: SGHTA and FQGTGA. CDR3 length: 17 residues. Here the CDR3 DNA reads TGTGCCAGCAGCTTAAGTGGAGGGACAGGGGGCTCCGGGGGGCTGTTTTTT. Its protein product is CASSLSGGTGGSGGLFF.

This clonotype was counted many times. The J gene is TRBJ2-3, the V gene TRBV10-1; TRBD1 or TRBD2 may be the D gene (5 bases each). Trimming cost V 9 bases and J 2 bases, with 21 bases left between them. The CDR3 spans 16 residues. In germline, CDR1 is WNHNN, CDR2 SYGVQD (reference sequence). CDR3 sequence reads: CARGEKPYSTTDTQYF. CDR3 nucleotide sequence: TGCGCCAGGGGGGAGAAGCCGTACTCGACCACAGATACGCAGTATTTT.

The rearrangement uses TRBV30 and TRBJ2-7; maybe TRBD1 (7 bases). This CDR3 is built from 12 residues. Trimming took 5 bases from V and 2 from J, leaving 10 bases between them. CDR1 and CDR2 from the germline V gene are GTSNPN and SVGIG (reference sequence). CDR3 sequence: CAWSRGAYEQYF. CDR3 nucleotides: TGTGCCTGGTCCAGGGGGGCCTACGAGCAGTACTTC.

This clonotype has ten or more counts. The chain is built from TRBV28 and TRBJ2-1, with 10 bases fitting TRBD2. Trimming at V came to 6 bases and at J to 6 bases, leaving 14 bases not matched to a gene. This CDR3 region has 17 residues. Looked up from germline, CDR1 is MDHEN and CDR2 is SYDVKM. In nucleotides, the CDR3 is TGTGCCAGCAGCCATGGGCCTAGCGGGAGAGTCCGCAATGAGCAGTTCTTC. Amino acids: CASSHGPSGRVRNEQFF.

This clonotype was observed a handful of times. The chain couples TRBV11-3 to TRBJ1-2; tentative D call: TRBD1 (6 bases). Trimming removed 2 bases from V and 7 bases from J, with 11 bases in between. Germline-derived CDR1 and CDR2 are SGHNT and YENEEA. The CDR3 has 13 amino acids. The CDR3 is CASSLRGATGYTF. CDR3 DNA: TGTGCCAGCAGCTTACGGGGGGCGACTGGCTACACCTTC.

Comment on this clonotype: At one of its ends the junction is not consistent with the germline gene, which may arise from a read error. This chain connects TRBV6-1 to TRBJ2-6, with D uncertain. The length of the CDR3 is 14 residues. The germline gives CDR1 MNHNS, CDR2 SASEGT. The CDR3 DNA is TGTGTCAGCAGCCGAAGCTCTGGGGCCAACGTCCTGACTTTC. Protein product: CVSSRSSGANVLTF.